This T cell receptor (beta chain) was documented in a study of blood T cell repertoires in COVID-19. As for the study in general: Spain, Italy and the United States supplied samples that represented acute and convalescent COVID-19. T cells, B-cell-depleted T cells, or PBMCs provided the cDNA or gDNA that served as material.

Repertoires were generated with immunoSEQ multiplex PCR, while TCRdb's copy carries only in-frame clones and drops some. The sample holds 140,000 to 150,000 clones; around four fifths are singletons and the top ten take 35% to 40%. Trimming removed 2 bases at V and 2 bases at J, with 9 bases between. This CDR3 region has 14 residues. CDR1 and CDR2 from the germline V gene are LGHNA and YNFKEQ. This receptor was identified in a human donor in a cohort sampled during active COVID-19. The specimen sequenced was peripheral blood. V is TRBV4-2 and J is TRBJ1-2, with TRBD1 as a possible D gene (6 bases). CDR3 residues: CASSQPTGNYGYTF. For the CDR3, the DNA is TGTGCCAGCAGCCAACCTACAGGGAACTATGGCTACACCTTC.